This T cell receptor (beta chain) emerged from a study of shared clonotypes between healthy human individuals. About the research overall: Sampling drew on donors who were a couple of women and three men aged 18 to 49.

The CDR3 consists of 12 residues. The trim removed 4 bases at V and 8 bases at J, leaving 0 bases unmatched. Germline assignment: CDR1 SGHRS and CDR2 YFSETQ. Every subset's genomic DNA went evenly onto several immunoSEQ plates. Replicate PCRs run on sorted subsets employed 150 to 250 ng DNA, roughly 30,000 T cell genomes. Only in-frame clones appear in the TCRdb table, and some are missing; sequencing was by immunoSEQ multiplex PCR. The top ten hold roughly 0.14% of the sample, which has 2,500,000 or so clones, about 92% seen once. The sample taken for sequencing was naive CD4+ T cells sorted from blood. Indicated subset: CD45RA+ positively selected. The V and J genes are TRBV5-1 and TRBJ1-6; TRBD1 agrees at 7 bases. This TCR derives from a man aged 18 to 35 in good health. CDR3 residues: CASSQGDSPLHF. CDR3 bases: TGCGCCAGCAGCCAGGGGGATTCACCCCTCCACTTT. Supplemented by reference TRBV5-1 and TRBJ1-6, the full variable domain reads KAGVTQTPRYLIKTRGQQVTLSCSPISGHRSVSWYQQTPGQGLQFLFEYFSETQRNKGNFPGRFSGRQFSNSRSEMNVSTLELGDSALYLCASSQGDSPLHFGNGTRLTVT.